These 10 T cell receptor beta chains were sequenced from one sample in a study of T-cell memory formation after mild COVID-19. Via MiXCR, TCRdb re-called the 5' RACE reads, giving one row per CDR3 protein. Here the sample spans 200,000 to 300,000 distinct CDR3 sequences, 15% being singletons. The source material was PBMCs or a T cell subset sorted from them (not recorded which). The source of these receptors is an adult woman who had mild COVID-19 (a few samples of this study predate the infection). Cell type and time point are not known.

The chain is built from TRBV9 and TRBJ2-5; D assignment may be TRBD1 or TRBD2 (5 bases each). The CDR3 extends over 16 amino acids. Trimming removed 3 bases from V and 5 bases from J, with 20 bases in between. The germline V gene encodes CDR1 SGDLS and CDR2 YYNGEE. CDR3 sequence reads: CASSAGTAVPGETQYF. The CDR3 DNA reads TGTGCCAGCAGCGCCGGGACGGCCGTCCCTGGGGAGACCCAGTACTTC.

This clonotype was recorded a few times. The chain combines TRBV29-1 with TRBJ2-7, with 7 bases lining up with TRBD2. J was trimmed by 10 bases and V by 1 base; bases with no gene match: 7. The CDR3 spans 12 residues. Germline values: CDR1 SQVTM, CDR2 ANQGSEA. The CDR3 loop reads CSVEGAGTTQYF. The DNA of the CDR3 is TGCAGCGTTGAAGGAGCTGGGACTACACAGTACTTC.

A few counts support this clonotype. V gene TRBV5-1 combines with J gene TRBJ2-7; D may be TRBD2 (7 bases). The germline V gene encodes CDR1 SGHRS and CDR2 YFSETQ. This CDR3 region has 19 residues. V was shortened by 4 bases and J by 3 bases, with 29 bases between the two germline ends. The CDR3 nucleotides read TGCGCCAGCAGCCGAACCCCCCACGGAACGGGGGGCGCCAGCTACGAGCAGTACTTC. It codes for CASSRTPHGTGGASYEQYF. Supplemented by reference TRBV5-1 and TRBJ2-7, the full variable domain reads KAGVTQTPRYLIKTRGQQVTLSCSPISGHRSVSWYQQTPGQGLQFLFEYFSETQRNKGNFPGRFSGRQFSNSRSEMNVSTLELGDSALYLCASSRTPHGTGGASYEQYFGPGTRLTVT.

The chain is built from TRBV7-9 and TRBJ2-3, with TRBD2 as a possible D gene (5 bases). This CDR3 contains 15 residues. V shed 5 bases and J shed 2 bases, with 14 bases lying between them. Germline V lookup: CDR1 SEHNR, CDR2 FQNEAQ (reference sequence). CDR3 residues: CASSLRERSTDTQYF. CDR3 DNA sequence: TGTGCCAGCAGCCTAAGAGAGCGGTCCACAGATACGCAGTATTTT.

This clonotype turned up a few times. V and J are TRBV20-1 and TRBJ2-7, with a tentative D call TRBD1 (6 bases). Germline assignment: CDR1 DFQATT and CDR2 SNEGSKA (reference sequence). This CDR3 contains 13 residues. Trimming removed 3 bases at V and 6 bases at J, with 15 bases between. This CDR3 is CSASPTGPGEQYF. CDR3 coding DNA: TGCAGTGCTAGCCCGACAGGCCCTGGCGAGCAGTACTTC.

This clonotype was seen more than once but under ten times. The chain employs TRBV5-1 and TRBJ1-5, with a tentative D call TRBD1 (6 bases). Germline CDR1 reads SGHRS; CDR2 reads YFSETQ. CDR3 length: 15 residues. V dropped 0 bases and J dropped 3 bases, with 10 bases sitting between them. CDR3 sequence reads: CASSLEPGVNQPQHF. The CDR3, as DNA: TGCGCCAGCAGCTTGGAACCAGGGGTCAATCAGCCCCAGCATTTT. Full variable domain (outside the CDR3, taken from reference TRBV5-1 and TRBJ1-5): KAGVTQTPRYLIKTRGQQVTLSCSPISGHRSVSWYQQTPGQGLQFLFEYFSETQRNKGNFPGRFSGRQFSNSRSEMNVSTLELGDSALYLCASSLEPGVNQPQHFGDGTRLSIL.

This sequence joins TRBV3-1 and TRBJ2-7; TRBD1 matches 11 bases. Germline trimming cut 4 bases from V and 5 bases from J; bases unmatched to any gene: 4. The CDR3 has 14 amino acids. Germline V CDR1 and CDR2: LGHDT, YNNKEL (reference sequence). CDR3 DNA sequence: TGTGCCAGCAGCCTTGGACAGGGGGCCCACGAGCAGTACTTC. Residues: CASSLGQGAHEQYF.

The CDR3 nucleotides read TGCAGTGCTAGAGGGTCCCTAGCGGGGGCCTACAATGAGCAGTTCTTC. Protein product: CSARGSLAGAYNEQFF. J is TRBJ2-1 and V is TRBV20-1; 10 nucleotides line up with TRBD2. Germline-derived CDR1 and CDR2 are DFQATT and SNEGSKA (reference sequence). Trimming cost V 1 base and J 2 bases; bases outside gene matches: 5. This CDR3 has 16 amino acids.

This clonotype was picked up a small number of times. CDR3 in DNA: TGCAGTGCTAGTTGGGTACCGAACACTGAAGCTTTCTTT. Its translation is CSASWVPNTEAFF. The chain couples TRBV20-1 to TRBJ1-1; no clear D. The V end was cut by 3 bases, the J end by 1 base, with 9 bases between. Germline V lookup: CDR1 DFQATT, CDR2 SNEGSKA (reference sequence). This CDR3 is 13 amino acids long.

The chain carries TRBV6-5 and TRBJ1-1; perhaps TRBD1 as D (6 bases). The germline V gene encodes CDR1 MNHEY and CDR2 SVGAGI. V was clipped by 6 bases and J by 7 bases, with 12 bases between them. The CDR3 has 12 residues. The CDR3 region is CASSLRGIEAFF. In DNA form, the CDR3 reads TGTGCCAGCAGCCTCAGGGGAATTGAAGCTTTCTTT.